Listed below are T cell receptor beta chains from one sample, sequenced in a study of Ad26.COV2.S vaccination and SARS-CoV-2 variants. TCRdb's copy holds only in-frame clones and misses some; the assay was immunoSEQ multiplex PCR. Of roughly 460,000 clones in the sample, nearly 90% were seen once. The source material was peripheral blood, sampled in a trial of Ad26.COV2.S vaccine versus placebo. The receptors stem from a person aged 18-60 years who received the Ad26.COV2.S COVID-19 vaccine or a placebo. Each CDR3 is given with its conserved first and last residue. A D gene is named only where the DNA matches it firmly. Not every row has a clone size; where given, it reads once, few, many or a size class.

abundance: .
len: 14
d_gene: TRBD2
v_gene: TRBV30
j_gene: TRBJ2-2
CDR3nt: TGTGCCTGGAGTGTAGGGATAGCGGGGGGGGAGCTGTTTTTT
CDR3aa: CAWSVGIAGGELFF

abundance: .
len: 16
d_gene: .
v_gene: TRBV14
j_gene: TRBJ1-6
CDR3nt: TGTGCCAGCAGCCAAGATCGGGGCGGGGGAAATTCACCCCTCCACTTT
CDR3aa: CASSQDRGGGNSPLHF

abundance: .
len: 17
d_gene: TRBD1
v_gene: TRBV27
j_gene: TRBJ2-2
CDR3nt: TGTGCCAGCAGTTTATCGACGAGACAGGGAGTCGGCGGGGAGCTGTTTTTT
CDR3aa: CASSLSTRQGVGGELFF

abundance: .
len: 13
d_gene: .
v_gene: TRBV5-1
j_gene: TRBJ2-3
CDR3nt: TGCGCCAGCAGCTTGGGGCAAACAGATACGCAGTATTTT
CDR3aa: CASSLGQTDTQYF

abundance: .
len: 15
d_gene: .
v_gene: TRBV6-6
j_gene: TRBJ1-2
CDR3nt: TGTGCCAGCAGTTACTCGGGGATCCAGAACTATGGCTACACCTTC
CDR3aa: CASSYSGIQNYGYTF

abundance: .
len: 16
d_gene: TRBD1
v_gene: TRBV25-1
j_gene: TRBJ2-2
CDR3nt: TGTGCCAGCAGTGAATGGGGACAGGGGAACACCGGGGAGCTGTTTTTT
CDR3aa: CASSEWGQGNTGELFF

abundance: .
len: 14
d_gene: .
v_gene: TRBV5-6
j_gene: TRBJ1-2
CDR3nt: TGTGCCAGCAGCTTGTATGGCAGGGGCTATGGCTACACCTTC
CDR3aa: CASSLYGRGYGYTF

abundance: .
len: 12
d_gene: .
v_gene: TRBV28
j_gene: TRBJ2-2
CDR3nt: TGTGCCAGCAGCGGGAACACCGGGGAGCTGTTTTTT
CDR3aa: CASSGNTGELFF

abundance: once
len: 15
d_gene: TRBD2
v_gene: TRBV19
j_gene: TRBJ2-3
CDR3nt: TGTGCCAGTAGTTCTCTAGCGGAAAGCACAGATACGCAGTATTTT
CDR3aa: CASSSLAESTDTQYF

abundance: few
len: 14
d_gene: TRBD1
v_gene: TRBV5-5
j_gene: TRBJ1-5
CDR3nt: TGTGCCAGCAGCTTGGACAGGGGGGATCAGCCCCAGCATTTT
CDR3aa: CASSLDRGDQPQHF

abundance: .
len: 11
d_gene: .
v_gene: TRBV12-3/TRBV12-4
j_gene: TRBJ2-7
CDR3nt: TGTGCCAGCAGTCTTATCCACGAGCAGTACTTC
CDR3aa: CASSLIHEQYF

abundance: .
len: 16
d_gene: .
v_gene: TRBV7-9
j_gene: TRBJ1-3
CDR3nt: TGTGCCAGCAGCGCAACAGGGCCCGGGGCTGGAAACACCATATATTTT
CDR3aa: CASSATGPGAGNTIYF

abundance: once
len: 14
d_gene: .
v_gene: TRBV10-3
j_gene: TRBJ1-2
CDR3nt: TGTGCCATCAGTGAGTCTGTAATTTACTATGGCTACACCTTC
CDR3aa: CAISESVIYYGYTF

abundance: few
len: 15
d_gene: .
v_gene: TRBV19
j_gene: TRBJ2-2
CDR3nt: TGTGCCAGTATTAACTCGAGAATAAACACCGGGGAGCTGTTTTTT
CDR3aa: CASINSRINTGELFF

abundance: .
len: 15
d_gene: TRBD2
v_gene: TRBV15
j_gene: TRBJ2-3
CDR3nt: TGTGCCACCAGCAGAGGGCTAGCGGGATCAGATACGCAGTATTTT
CDR3aa: CATSRGLAGSDTQYF

abundance: .
len: 14
d_gene: .
v_gene: TRBV6-6
j_gene: TRBJ1-2
CDR3nt: TGTGCCAGCAGTAGTACCGGGGCCGCGGGTGGCTACACCTTC
CDR3aa: CASSSTGAAGGYTF

abundance: .
len: 14
d_gene: TRBD1
v_gene: TRBV7-2
j_gene: TRBJ1-2
CDR3nt: TGTGCCAGCAGCGCCCGACAGGGAAACTATGGCTACACCTTC
CDR3aa: CASSARQGNYGYTF

abundance: .
len: 18
d_gene: TRBD2
v_gene: TRBV27
j_gene: TRBJ2-3
CDR3nt: TGTGCCAGCAGTTCCTCGGGACAGCTAGCGGGAGCGGAAGATACGCAGTATTTT
CDR3aa: CASSSSGQLAGAEDTQYF

abundance: .
len: 13
d_gene: .
v_gene: TRBV15
j_gene: TRBJ1-2
CDR3nt: TGTGCCACCAGCCCCTGGGACGGGACCTTCTACACCTTC
CDR3aa: CATSPWDGTFYTF

abundance: .
len: 15
d_gene: TRBD1
v_gene: TRBV2
j_gene: TRBJ1-2
CDR3nt: TGTGCCACGACAAGATGGGACAGGGATAACTATGGCTACACCTTC
CDR3aa: CATTRWDRDNYGYTF

abundance: .
len: 15
d_gene: TRBD1
v_gene: TRBV7-2
j_gene: TRBJ2-7
CDR3nt: TGTGCCAGCACCGTGGGTGGGACAGGGCTTAGGGAGCAGTACTTC
CDR3aa: CASTVGGTGLREQYF

abundance: .
len: 14
d_gene: .
v_gene: TRBV19
j_gene: TRBJ2-1
CDR3nt: TGTGCCAGTAGTATAGAGAGGGCTTCCAATGAGCAGTTCTTC
CDR3aa: CASSIERASNEQFF

abundance: once
len: 19
d_gene: TRBD2
v_gene: TRBV19
j_gene: TRBJ2-1
CDR3nt: TGTGCCAGTAGATCGTGGGGGCTTGGACTAGCGGGAGGCTACAATGAGCAGTTCTTC
CDR3aa: CASRSWGLGLAGGYNEQFF

abundance: .
len: 17
d_gene: .
v_gene: TRBV7-2
j_gene: TRBJ1-3
CDR3nt: TGTGCCAGCAGCTTAGCATTTAACGACGGGGTTGGAAACACCATATATTTT
CDR3aa: CASSLAFNDGVGNTIYF

abundance: once
len: 12
d_gene: .
v_gene: TRBV14
j_gene: TRBJ1-1
CDR3nt: TGTGCCAGCAGCCTAGGACCCGCGGTGGCTTTCTTT
CDR3aa: CASSLGPAVAFF

abundance: once
len: 13
d_gene: .
v_gene: TRBV7-2
j_gene: TRBJ2-7
CDR3nt: TGTGCCAGCAGCTTCGCCTCCCAGTCCGAGCAGTACTTC
CDR3aa: CASSFASQSEQYF

abundance: once
len: 18
d_gene: TRBD1
v_gene: TRBV7-8
j_gene: TRBJ2-1
CDR3nt: TGTGCCAGCTCTCTCCGCCGCTCCGGGACAGGGACATACAATGAGCAGTTCTTC
CDR3aa: CASSLRRSGTGTYNEQFF

abundance: few
len: 16
d_gene: .
v_gene: TRBV5-1
j_gene: TRBJ2-5
CDR3nt: TGCGCCAGCAGCCGACAGGGACTAGATCCCCGGGAGACCCAGTACTTC
CDR3aa: CASSRQGLDPRETQYF

abundance: .
len: 13
d_gene: .
v_gene: TRBV10-2
j_gene: TRBJ2-7
CDR3nt: TGCGCCAGCAATCAGGGACTCCCGTACGAGCAGTACTTC
CDR3aa: CASNQGLPYEQYF

abundance: .
len: 15
d_gene: TRBD1
v_gene: TRBV4-3
j_gene: TRBJ1-2
CDR3nt: TGCGCCAGCAGCCAAGATAGTGACAGGGGGAGAGGCTACACCTTC
CDR3aa: CASSQDSDRGRGYTF

abundance: .
len: 13
d_gene: .
v_gene: TRBV2
j_gene: TRBJ1-1
CDR3nt: TGTGCCAGCAGTGAAGTGCCTCGGGGTGAAGCTTTCTTT
CDR3aa: CASSEVPRGEAFF

abundance: .
len: 14
d_gene: .
v_gene: TRBV15
j_gene: TRBJ2-2
CDR3nt: TGTGCCACCAGCAGAGTTCAAGGGGGCGGGGAGCTGTTTTTT
CDR3aa: CATSRVQGGGELFF

abundance: .
len: 14
d_gene: .
v_gene: TRBV3-1/TRBV3-2
j_gene: TRBJ2-5
CDR3nt: TGTGCCAGCAGCCAAGAAGGGGGGGCAGAGACCCAGTACTTC
CDR3aa: CASSQEGGAETQYF

abundance: .
len: 16
d_gene: .
v_gene: TRBV11-1
j_gene: TRBJ1-1
CDR3nt: TGTGCCAGCAGCTTAGGTCTCGGAACGAAAAAGGGTGAAGCTTTCTTT
CDR3aa: CASSLGLGTKKGEAFF

abundance: once
len: 17
d_gene: TRBD2
v_gene: TRBV10-1
j_gene: TRBJ2-2
CDR3nt: TGCGCCAGCAGTGAGTCGGTAAAAGCGGGAGACACCGGGGAGCTGTTTTTT
CDR3aa: CASSESVKAGDTGELFF

abundance: .
len: 14
d_gene: TRBD1
v_gene: TRBV6-5
j_gene: TRBJ1-1
CDR3nt: TGTGCCAGCGGCATGGACAGGGGGGGCACTGAAGCTTTCTTT
CDR3aa: CASGMDRGGTEAFF

abundance: .
len: 14
d_gene: .
v_gene: TRBV28
j_gene: TRBJ1-2
CDR3nt: TGTGCCAGCTCTAGGAGGTACCAGGGCTATGGCTACACCTTC
CDR3aa: CASSRRYQGYGYTF

abundance: .
len: 16
d_gene: .
v_gene: TRBV28
j_gene: TRBJ2-6
CDR3nt: TGTGCCAGCAGTCGACGACAAGACTCTGGGGCCAACGTCCTGACTTTC
CDR3aa: CASSRRQDSGANVLTF

abundance: .
len: 15
d_gene: .
v_gene: TRBV4-2
j_gene: TRBJ1-1
CDR3nt: TGTGCCAGCAGCCAAGATCTTGCCAGGAACACTGAAGCTTTCTTT
CDR3aa: CASSQDLARNTEAFF

abundance: .
len: 15
d_gene: .
v_gene: TRBV4-3
j_gene: TRBJ2-1
CDR3nt: TGCGCCAGCAGCCAAGATTTGCTGGGGTACGATGAGCAGTTCTTC
CDR3aa: CASSQDLLGYDEQFF